This T cell receptor (beta chain) was observed in a study of beta chain features in type 1 diabetes (dated by TCRdb to the late 2010s). In terms of the full investigation: Mean age, gender distribution, total cell number and subset yield were not different between patients and healthy donors. Whereas all 28 donors provided naive and central memory subsets, regulatory and stem cell-like memory subsets were isolated from just 8 patients and roughly eight healthy donors. In the study, TCRB repertoires of sorted circulating CD4+ T cell subsets from recently diagnosed type 1 diabetes patients were compared with those of matched healthy donors. A total of roughly 98,000,000 sorted cells were examined across all samples, and RNA yield correlated strongly with the number of cells per subset. Study-wide findings and limitations: PCR might favor shorter templates, but patient and control samples were amplified and corrected together, so any skew would affect both groups equally. Fewer insertions and more nucleotide deletions at VDJ recombination sites were observed in patients with type 1 diabetes, implying thymic rearrangement abnormalities. Type 1 diabetes patients showed a moderate but significant shortening of TCRB CDR3 length in all four CD4+ subsets. The naive, central memory and regulatory TCRB repertoires appeared to resemble one another more closely among patients than among healthy donors. HLA sub-analyses involved small numbers of individuals, so any influence of HLA type on TCRB rearrangement remained unresolved. Because cDNA was sequenced instead of genomic DNA, highly expressing activated cells could be over-represented, though the groups showed no difference in activation or CD3 levels.

From each donor, a single peripheral blood sample of around 0.12 L on average was drawn into heparinised tubes. A BD FACSAria II was used to sort naive, central memory, regulatory and stem cell-like memory CD4+ T cells with a panel that included CD45RO, CCR7, CD25, CD127, CD95 and CD27. All sorted populations exceeded 95% purity. PBMCs were separated immediately by Lymphoprep density gradient centrifugation and were stained directly, without being cultured. Samples were stained and sorted in pairs, with one healthy donor and one patient per experiment, so that batch effects were minimized. The CDR3 sequence holds 14 residues, the cysteine and phenylalanine included. CDR3 DNA only is kept here, 42 bases in frame from base 1. Germline trimming amounts to 4 bases on V and 13 bases on J, with 10 as the count of junction bases outside the gene matches. The germline V gene yields SGHRS for CDR1 and YFSETQ for CDR2.

The entire amount of isolated RNA was reverse transcribed using the High Capacity cDNA Reverse Transcription Kit, so the sequenced TCRB transcripts were expressed ones. Deep immunoSEQ sequencing was performed on naive, central memory and regulatory T cell samples, with an average of roughly 3.3 million total reads per sample. Sorted cells were lysed in RLT buffer, and RNA was extracted using DNase-treated RNeasy Micro or Mini kits according to cell number. To prevent cross-contamination, each cell subset was processed individually, whereas patient and healthy donor samples were processed jointly. TCRB sequences were amplified from cDNA with the immunoSEQ multiplex PCR, producing 87-bp fragments spanning the CDR3 region. The amplicons were sequenced using the Illumina HiSeq platform. Per the source publication's procedure: Synthetic template baselines were used to correct PCR bias computationally, reads within Hamming distance 2 were collapsed, and singletons that could not be merged were discarded. By aligning reads against IMGT, V, D and J genes, CDR3 length, and insertions or deletions at six rearrangement sites were assigned. Within each subset, clonotype counts were normalized to sorted cell number, after which true diversity and Gini coefficients were computed with the tcR R package. The overlap coefficient, calculated on TCRB nucleotide sequences, was used to measure repertoire sharing. TCRdb took over this immuneACCESS table, retaining in-frame rearrangements with V and J assigned. Such tables are incomplete; in checked studies, under half of the missing clones stem from an unresolved V gene, and the remainder is unexplained. From that table come the V and J calls and clone size; the DNA was used to work out D and trimming. This sample has around 130,000 clones in its table, and less than 20% of those were observed once. The top ten clonotypes cover about 2.1% of the sample.

Concerning this clone itself: The specificity of this receptor is unknown. Base-call qualities are not available, and no considerably larger clone is one nucleotide away.

Sequenced material: central memory CD4+ T cells from blood. The sequence links TRBV5-1 to TRBJ2-1, and TRBD2 matches 11 of the central bases. The source is a man aged 30-40 years with type 1 diabetes. CDR3 region: CASSGGLAVDLQFF. The DNA reads TGCGCCAGCAGCGGGGGACTAGCGGTGGATTTACAGTTCTTC. With all but the CDR3 taken from the reference TRBV5-1 and TRBJ2-1 genes, the full variable domain is: KAGVTQTPRYLIKTRGQQVTLSCSPISGHRSVSWYQQTPGQGLQFLFEYFSETQRNKGNFPGRFSGRQFSNSRSEMNVSTLELGDSALYLCASSGGLAVDLQFFGPGTRLTVL.